A selection of T cell receptor beta chains follows, all from one sample in a study of cytomegalovirus exposure and HLA in healthy donors. The assay was immunoSEQ multiplex PCR, and TCRdb's table has in-frame clones only and misses some. The sample has about 100,000 clones, about 80% seen once. Sequenced material: PBMCs. The receptors here all came from a man between 50 and 59 years old in good health and CMV-seropositive. Both conserved end residues are part of each CDR3. D genes are given only for firm matches. Clone size, where shown, is once, few, many, or a class for clones that have expanded.

DNA	CDR3	size	D	V	J
TGTGCCTGGAGTGTACCAGGGACAGGGAAGTATGGCTACACCTTC	CAWSVPGTGKYGYTF	NA	TRBD1	TRBV30	TRBJ1-2
TGTGCCAGCTCACCAAGGGCTAGCGGGGCGTACAATGAGCAGTTCTTC	CASSPRASGAYNEQFF	NA	TRBD2	TRBV18	TRBJ2-1
TGCGCCAGCAGCTCGGGACAGGGCAGCTCTGGCTACACCTTC	CASSSGQGSSGYTF	once	TRBD1	TRBV5-1	TRBJ1-2
TGTGCCAGCAGCTTGTTCTCTGGCGGCAGCCCCTACGAGCAGTACTTC	CASSLFSGGSPYEQYF	NA	NA	TRBV5-6	TRBJ2-7
TGTGCCAGCAGTGGAGGGAGAATGGACACTGAAGCTTTCTTT	CASSGGRMDTEAFF	NA	NA	TRBV2	TRBJ1-1
TGTGCCAGCAGCTTAGAGAGCGGGGGGACAGATACGCAGTATTTT	CASSLESGGTDTQYF	NA	TRBD2	TRBV7-2	TRBJ2-3
TGTGCCTGGAAAGCGGGAGAACGTGACAATGAGCAGTTCTTC	CAWKAGERDNEQFF	NA	TRBD2	TRBV30	TRBJ2-1
TGTGCCAGCAGTTTAGGACAGGGGAACAATCAGCCCCAGCATTTT	CASSLGQGNNQPQHF	NA	TRBD1	TRBV28	TRBJ1-5
TGTGCCAGCAGCTTGGTGGACAGGCGGACCTACGAGCAGTACTTC	CASSLVDRRTYEQYF	NA	TRBD1	TRBV7-9	TRBJ2-7
TGCGCCAGCAGCCCACCAGGGACAGGTTTCACAGATACGCAGTATTTT	CASSPPGTGFTDTQYF	NA	TRBD1	TRBV5-1	TRBJ2-3
TGTGCCAGCTCACAAACAAGTCCCTCTGGGGCCAACGTCCTGACTTTC	CASSQTSPSGANVLTF	NA	NA	TRBV18	TRBJ2-6
TGCAGCGTTGCTGGAACAGCAAGCTCTGGGGCCAACGGCCTGACTTTC	CSVAGTASSGANGLTF	NA	NA	TRBV29-1	TRBJ2-6
TGTGCCAGCAGCGTTTTCGGGACAGGGGACGATACGCAGTATTTT	CASSVFGTGDDTQYF	NA	TRBD1	TRBV9	TRBJ2-3
TGTGCCAGCAGCCAAACTAGCGCGGACACCTACGAGCAGTACTTC	CASSQTSADTYEQYF	NA	TRBD2	TRBV11-2	TRBJ2-7
TGTGCCAGCAGTTTTCTCCAGGGGGACAGGGTCTACGAGCAGTACTTC	CASSFLQGDRVYEQYF	NA	TRBD1	TRBV27	TRBJ2-7
TGTGCCAGCAGGGGGCTGCGTGGACTAGCGGAAAACAATGAGCAGTTCTTC	CASRGLRGLAENNEQFF	few	TRBD2	TRBV2	TRBJ2-1
TGCAGCTCACTAGCGGGGGAGTTTCCGTTCTTC	CSSLAGEFPFF	NA	TRBD2	TRBV29-1	TRBJ2-1
TGTGCCAGCAGTAACCAGGGCGTTGGGACAGGGCAAGAGACCCAGTACTTC	CASSNQGVGTGQETQYF	NA	TRBD1	TRBV28	TRBJ2-5
TGCGCCAGCAGCCAAGATCGGGGGGGGCACTACGAGCAGTACTTC	CASSQDRGGHYEQYF	NA	TRBD2	TRBV4-1	TRBJ2-7
TGCGCCAGCAGCTCAGGGACAGGGCCCTCGGGGGGAAAACTGTTTTTT	CASSSGTGPSGGKLFF	NA	TRBD1	TRBV5-1	TRBJ1-4
TGTGCCTGCGAAGCTACCGAGATAGCCAAAAACATTCAGTACTTC	CACEATEIAKNIQYF	NA	NA	TRBV30	TRBJ2-4
TGTGCCAGCCTGGACTCCAGAAGGGAAAAACTGTTTTTT	CASLDSRREKLFF	NA	NA	TRBV2	TRBJ1-4